What follows are 17 T cell receptor beta chains derived from one specimen sequenced in a study of blood T cell repertoires in COVID-19. Clones were sequenced by immunoSEQ multiplex PCR, and TCRdb holds only the in-frame ones, with some missing. Here the sample spans around 25,000 clones, 75% to 90% being singletons. Sequenced sample: peripheral blood. The source of these receptors is a human donor with active COVID-19. The donor label of this sample is uncertain.

A single count supports this clone. The chain joins TRBV3-1 (or the pseudogene TRBV3-2) to TRBJ1-2; TRBD1 aligns across 8 bases. The V gene end was trimmed by 4 bases and the J gene end by 8 bases; junction bases not matched to a gene: 6. The CDR3 is made up of 13 amino acids. CDR1 and CDR2 (germline): LGHDT, YNNKEL (reference sequence). The CDR3 nucleotides are TGTGCCAGCAGCCTGGACAGGGCGGGAGGCTACACCTTC. Amino acid sequence: CASSLDRAGGYTF.

This clone has a single count. This chain connects TRBV18 to TRBJ1-2, with a weak D call TRBD1 (6 bases). V lost 4 bases and J 6 bases, leaving 15 bases between the germline ends. Germline loops: CDR1 KGHSH, CDR2 LQKENI. This CDR3 has 14 amino acids. CDR3 DNA: TGTGCCAGCTCACTCATACAGGGAATCGATGGCTACACCTTC. Amino acid sequence: CASSLIQGIDGYTF.

The chain joins TRBV7-9 to TRBJ2-7, with TRBD1 identical over 7 bases. The germline CDR1 and CDR2 sequences are SEHNR and FQNEAQ (reference sequence). Trimming removed 4 bases from V and 3 bases from J; junction bases left unmatched: 12. There are 16 residues in the CDR3. The CDR3 protein is CASSSGDSRSLYEQYF. CDR3 nucleotides: TGTGCCAGCAGCTCCGGGGACAGCCGATCTCTCTACGAGCAGTACTTC.

The chain uses TRBV5-5 and TRBJ1-1; a weak D match, TRBD1 (5 bases). Trimming shortened V by 1 base and J by 6 bases, and 10 bases separated the two germline ends. This CDR3 contains 13 residues. The V gene's germline CDR1 is SGHKS and CDR2 YYEKEE (reference sequence). CDR3 DNA: TGTGCCAGCAGCTTGTCAGGGTCTTCTGAAGCTTTCTTT. This codes for CASSLSGSSEAFF.

This clone has only one observation. Different DNA sequences within this sample yield the same CDR3. V gene TRBV19 combines with J gene TRBJ1-3; 8 nucleotides agree with TRBD1. The CDR3 runs 12 residues. Germline CDR1 reads LNHDA; CDR2 reads SQIVND (reference sequence). J was trimmed by 7 bases and V by 7 bases; bases with no gene match: 3. The CDR3 reads CASNTGGNTIYF. The CDR3 DNA reads as TGTGCCAGTAACACAGGGGGGAACACCATATATTTT.

This chain joins TRBV14 and TRBJ2-3, with TRBD2 matching over 9 bases. Germline V gives CDR1 SGHDN, CDR2 FVKESK. The length of the CDR3 is 17 residues. V was clipped by 7 bases and J by 0 bases; unmatched bases: 11. The CDR3 reads CASTPGSGGSSTDTQYF. Written as DNA, the CDR3 is TGTGCCAGCACCCCGGGTAGCGGGGGTTCTAGCACAGATACGCAGTATTTT.

V is TRBV7-9 and J is TRBJ2-5, with 14 bases fitting TRBD2. The CDR3 spans 15 residues. The germline V gene encodes CDR1 SEHNR and CDR2 FQNEAQ (reference sequence). V lost 4 bases, J lost 4 bases, and 2 bases stayed unmatched. CDR3 sequence reads: CASSWGTSGGETQYF. CDR3 coding DNA: TGTGCCAGCAGCTGGGGGACTAGCGGGGGAGAGACCCAGTACTTC.

The gene calls are TRBV12-2 and TRBJ2-1; the D call in the table, TRBD2, was not verified against the DNA. TRBV12-2 represents a pseudogene. CDR3 size: 18 residues. This CDR3 reads CASRLADRALKEGNEQFF. The CDR3 region has the DNA TGTGCAAGTCGCTTAGCAGATCGAGCTCTAAAGGAGGGCAATGAGCAGTTCTTC.

This sequence joins TRBV18 and TRBJ2-5; D possibly corresponds to TRBD2 (5 bases). Trimming pared 0 bases from V and 3 bases from J, leaving 8 bases between. Germline V gives CDR1 KGHSH, CDR2 LQKENI. The CDR3 has 14 amino acids. CDR3 region: CASSPPVGEETQYF. Written as DNA, the CDR3 is TGTGCCAGCTCACCACCGGTCGGGGAAGAGACCCAGTACTTC.

This chain links TRBV2 with TRBJ2-5; a possible D gene is TRBD1 (6 bases). CDR3 length: 15 residues. Trimming removed 5 bases at V and 5 bases at J, with 18 bases between. In germline, CDR1 is SNHLY, CDR2 FYNNEI. DNA for the CDR3: TGTGCCAGCAGTTCGGCCAATCAGGGGTTGGAGACCCAGTACTTC. Its translation is CASSSANQGLETQYF.

The V and J genes are TRBV2 and TRBJ1-6; 8 positions agree with TRBD1. Looked up from germline, CDR1 is SNHLY and CDR2 is FYNNEI. This CDR3 region has 14 residues. The J segment lost 2 bases and the V segment lost 8 bases, leaving 2 bases of the junction unmatched. The CDR3 coding sequence is TGTGCCAGCCGGACAGGGACCTATAATTCACCCCTCCACTTT. As protein: CASRTGTYNSPLHF.

The DNA for the CDR3 is TGTGCCAGCAGCTCCTCACAGGGGGACTCTGGAAACACCATATATTTT. It encodes CASSSSQGDSGNTIYF. The chain has TRBV28 and TRBJ1-3; 8 bases line up with TRBD1. The CDR3 extends over 16 amino acids. Trimming cost V 6 bases and J 0 bases; bases outside gene matches: 7. CDR1 is MDHEN, CDR2 SYDVKM, per germline.

The V gene is TRBV19, the J gene TRBJ2-1; 10 nucleotides line up with TRBD2. The CDR3 loop spans 18 amino acids. Germline trimming cut 7 bases from V and 4 bases from J; bases unmatched to any gene: 16. Germline V gene lookup returns CDR1 LNHDA and CDR2 SQIVND (reference sequence). Here the CDR3 DNA reads TGTGCCAGTATGGCAGGGGAGCTAATTAGCGGGAGGTACAATGAGCAGTTCTTC. It yields the protein CASMAGELISGRYNEQFF.

The J gene is TRBJ1-1, the V gene TRBV9, with TRBD1 identical over 8 bases. CDR1 is SGDLS and CDR2 is YYNGEE in the germline V gene. The CDR3 length is 16 residues. V dropped 4 bases and J dropped 11; count of bases not matched to a gene: 19. CDR3 region: CASSPVGLGRGRTAFF. The CDR3 bases are TGTGCCAGCAGCCCGGTTGGGTTGGGCAGGGGGCGAACTGCTTTCTTT.

V gene TRBV16 combines with J gene TRBJ1-6; TRBD1 matches 7 bases. The germline gives CDR1 KGHSY, CDR2 FQNENV. J gave up 7 bases and V 1 base, and 10 bases lay outside the gene matches. There are 17 residues in the CDR3. CDR3 loop: CASSQFEQGKVNSPLHF. In DNA, the CDR3 is TGTGCCAGCAGCCAATTTGAACAGGGGAAGGTGAATTCACCCCTCCACTTT. The full variable domain, in which reference TRBV16 and TRBJ1-6 provide the parts outside the CDR3, is GEEVAQTPKHLVRGEGQKAKLYCAPIKGHSYVFWYQQVLKNEFKFLISFQNENVFDETGMPKERFSAKCLPNSPCSLEIQATKLEDSAVYFCASSQFEQGKVNSPLHFGNGTRLTVT.

The V and J genes are TRBV9 and TRBJ2-7; 8 nucleotides agree with TRBD1. With 3 bases clipped from V and 3 bases from J, the junction kept 2 bases outside the gene matches. Looked up from germline, CDR1 is SGDLS and CDR2 is YYNGEE. The CDR3 loop spans 13 amino acids. The CDR3 DNA is TGTGCCAGCAGCGCTGGGACAGGCTACGAGCAGTACTTC. Amino acids: CASSAGTGYEQYF.

The genes are TRBV30 and TRBJ2-5; D is ambiguous. V shed 1 base and J shed 3 bases, with 12 bases lying between them. This CDR3 has 14 amino acids. CDR1 GTSNPN and CDR2 SVGIG come from the germline V gene (reference sequence). CDR3 in amino acids: CAWSGPGAEETQYF. Written as DNA, the CDR3 is TGTGCCTGGAGTGGGCCCGGAGCCGAAGAGACCCAGTACTTC.